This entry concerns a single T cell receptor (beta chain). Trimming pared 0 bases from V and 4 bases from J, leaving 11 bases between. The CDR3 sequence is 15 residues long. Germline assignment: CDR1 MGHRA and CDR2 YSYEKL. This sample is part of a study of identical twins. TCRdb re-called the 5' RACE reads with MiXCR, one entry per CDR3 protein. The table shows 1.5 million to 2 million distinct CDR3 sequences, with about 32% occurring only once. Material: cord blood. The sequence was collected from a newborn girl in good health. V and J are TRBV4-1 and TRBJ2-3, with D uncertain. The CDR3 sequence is CASSQEAYPSDTQYF. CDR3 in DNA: TGCGCCAGCAGCCAAGAGGCATACCCCTCAGATACGCAGTATTTT.